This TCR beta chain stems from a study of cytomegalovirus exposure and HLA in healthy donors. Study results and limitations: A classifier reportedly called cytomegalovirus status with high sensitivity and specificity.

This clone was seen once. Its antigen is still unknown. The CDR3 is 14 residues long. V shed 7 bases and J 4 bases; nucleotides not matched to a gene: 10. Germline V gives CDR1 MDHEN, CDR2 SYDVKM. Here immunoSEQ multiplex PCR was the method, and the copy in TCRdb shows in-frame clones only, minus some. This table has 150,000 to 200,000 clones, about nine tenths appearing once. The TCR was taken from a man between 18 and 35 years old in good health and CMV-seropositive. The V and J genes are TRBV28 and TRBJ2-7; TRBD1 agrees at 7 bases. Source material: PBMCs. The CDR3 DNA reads TGTGCCAGCAAACCGGGACAGCACCTTTACGAGCAGTACTTC. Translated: CASKPGQHLYEQYF.